The text below deals with one TCR beta chain. Its matching antigen is unknown. This may be a read error, as it is one base from a much larger clone. This sample stems from a study of T cells in Graves' hyperthyroidism and ophthalmopathy. Findings and caveats of the study: Blood also contained most expanded thyroid clonotypes above 0.001.

There were TCR beta CDR3 regions amplified from RNA transcripts. During a first-round RT-PCR of the TCR CDR3, the HTBI primer set was used. TCRdb analysed the multiplex PCR reads with MiXCR anew, one entry per CDR3 protein. The sample holds about 620,000 distinct CDR3 sequences, around 15% seen once. Per germline, CDR1 SGHNT and CDR2 YENEEA. The CDR3 is 14 residues long. PBMCs stemmed from around 10 ml fresh peripheral blood. Sequencing was done on a sample of blood. This clonotype was obtained from a woman aged 25 to 45 with Graves' hyperthyroidism. The J gene is TRBJ2-5, the V gene TRBV11-3, with a tentative D call TRBD1 (5 bases). The CDR3 region has the DNA TGTGCCAGCAGCTTAGAGGCAGGGCGAGAGACCCACTACTTC. Translated, it gives CASSLEAGRETHYF.